This passage covers 2 T cell receptor beta chains from one sample sequenced in a study of T-cell reconstitution after alpha-beta-depleted transplantation in children. A TCRbeta library incorporating unique molecular identifiers was prepared. TCRdb independently ran MiXCR on the PCR reads; one entry per CDR3 protein. The data hold about 540,000 distinct CDR3 sequences, with around 16% observed a single time. Sequenced here: PBMCs from the stem cell graft donor, sampled from the stem cell graft. All receptors come from a human donor who donated a stem cell graft to a child with acute lymphoblastic leukemia.

This clonotype was detected a few times. This chain links TRBV4-1 with TRBJ2-7; D might be TRBD1 or TRBD2, each matching 5 bases. V was shortened by 4 bases and J by 12 bases, with 16 bases between the two germline ends. The CDR3 runs to 12 residues. CDR1 and CDR2 from the germline V gene are MGHRA and YSYEKL. The CDR3: CASSPGTAERYF. The CDR3 region has the DNA TGCGCCAGCAGCCCAGGGACGGCTGAACGGTACTTC.

This clonotype has just a few counts. The chain carries TRBV5-1 and TRBJ2-1, with TRBD2 matching 8 bases. The germline gives CDR1 SGHRS, CDR2 YFSETQ. Trimming removed 1 base from V and 10 bases from J; junction bases left unmatched: 13. This CDR3 has 16 residues. Here the CDR3 reads CASSLITSGSLTEQFF. In DNA, the CDR3 is TGCGCCAGCAGCTTGATAACTAGCGGATCCCTGACGGAGCAGTTCTTC.